This T cell receptor (beta chain) was obtained from a study of response to subunit inactivated influenza vaccine. V lost 7 bases and J 0 bases, leaving 16 bases between the germline ends. Germline V CDR1 and CDR2: SGHTA, FQGNSA. This CDR3 comprises 16 residues. Concerning this clonotype: Antigen unknown.

In TCRdb, the RT-PCR reads were re-called with MiXCR into one record per CDR3 protein. The sample has fewer than 750,000 distinct CDR3 sequences; 11% to 15% are singletons. Study-wide points: The authors proposed limited new T cell recruitment per seasonal influenza vaccination.

The source was PBMCs from blood, collected roughly 12 days after vaccination. J is TRBJ1-3 and V is TRBV7-2; TRBD1 might be the D (5 bases). The clonotype originates from a middle-aged man who received an inactivated influenza vaccine. The CDR3 is CASTGQGRFSGNTIYF. The CDR3 nucleotides read TGTGCCAGCACGGGCCAGGGCCGCTTCTCTGGAAACACCATATATTTT.